This T cell receptor (beta chain) is drawn from a study of blood T cell repertoires in COVID-19. The wider study: Samples taken during acute and convalescent COVID-19 were collected in the United States, Italy and Spain.

Using immunoSEQ multiplex PCR, the repertoire was profiled, and TCRdb retains in-frame clones only, with some absent. The table lists hundreds of thousands of clones, around 89% of them singletons. Trimming took 0 bases from V and 1 from J, leaving 7 bases between them. This CDR3 region has 14 residues. Germline CDR1 and CDR2: SGHKS and YYEKEE (reference sequence). Enrollees, about 18 to 89 years old, lived in about two dozen US areas. Cohort allocation depended upon clinical history that participants reported. The sequencing input was PBMCs or T cells enriched from blood (not recorded which). This TCR was recovered from a man under 40 who had been exposed to COVID-19. The chain is built from TRBV5-5 and TRBJ1-1, with no clear D. CDR3 bases: TGTGCCAGCAGCTTGGCTCTCTCGAACACTGAAGCTTTCTTT. It codes for CASSLALSNTEAFF. Complete variable domain (other parts from reference TRBV5-5 and TRBJ1-1): DAGVTQSPTHLIKTRGQQVTLRCSPISGHKSVSWYQQVLGQGPQFIFQYYEKEERGRGNFPDRFSARQFPNYSSELNVNALLLGDSALYLCASSLALSNTEAFFGQGTRLTVV.